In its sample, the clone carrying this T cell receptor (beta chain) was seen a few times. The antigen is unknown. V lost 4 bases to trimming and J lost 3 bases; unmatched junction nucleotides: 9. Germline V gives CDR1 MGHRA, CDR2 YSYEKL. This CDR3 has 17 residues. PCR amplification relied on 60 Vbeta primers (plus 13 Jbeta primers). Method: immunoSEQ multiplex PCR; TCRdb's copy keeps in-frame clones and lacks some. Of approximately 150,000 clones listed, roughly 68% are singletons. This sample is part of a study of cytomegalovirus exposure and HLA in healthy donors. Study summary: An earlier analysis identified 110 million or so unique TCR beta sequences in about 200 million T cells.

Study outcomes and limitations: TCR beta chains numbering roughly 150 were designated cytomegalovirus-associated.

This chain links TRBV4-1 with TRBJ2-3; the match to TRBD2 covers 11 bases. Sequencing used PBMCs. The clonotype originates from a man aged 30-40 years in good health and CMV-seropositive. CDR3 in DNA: TGCGCCAGCAGCCTCCCAGAACTAGCGGGAGTGACAGATACGCAGTATTTT. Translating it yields CASSLPELAGVTDTQYF.